This TCR beta chain was sequenced during a study of tumor and adjacent non-tumor tissue in lung cancer. Across the whole study: The patients, 10 to 11 men and five or six women, were roughly 30 to 80 with stage I to III disease. Samples averaged about 4.2 million productive TCRbeta reads each.

No cell sorting was done before RNA was extracted from the tissue. The normal lung tissue was taken more than 3 cm from the tumor edge. TCRbeta libraries were built with three rounds of nested PCR, modified from ARM-PCR. TCRdb re-analysed the multiplex PCR reads in MiXCR, keeping a single row per CDR3 protein. This sample has approximately 100,000 distinct CDR3 sequences, with more than 55% found just once. Germline V gives CDR1 SGHNT, CDR2 YENEEA. The CDR3 extends over 16 amino acids. Comment on this clonotype: Its antigen is not identified. An end of the junction does not agree with germline; a read error may underlie this.

Study findings and constraints: Compared with tumor, normal lung showed significantly lower TCR diversity. Top 100 clones took a larger repertoire share in normal lung.

The sequence was obtained from a man younger than 45 with non-small cell lung cancer. The chain has TRBV11-3 and TRBJ2-3; TRBD2 might be the D (7 bases). Sequences were obtained from distant non-tumor lung tissue. This CDR3 is CASNLDGGLNTDTQYF. In nucleotides, the CDR3 is TGTGCCAGCAACTTAGACGGGGGGCTGAACACAGATACGCAGTATTTT. Full variable domain (rest looked up from reference TRBV11-3 and TRBJ2-3): EAGVVQSPRYKIIEKKQPVAFWCNPISGHNTLYWYLQNLGQGPELLIRYENEEAVDDSQLPKDRFSAERLKGVDSTLKIQPAELGDSAVYLCASNLDGGLNTDTQYFGPGTRLTVL.